The 28 T cell receptor beta chains below all came from one sample that was sequenced in a study of identifying expanded T cells in peripheral blood. Generated by immunoSEQ multiplex PCR, the TCRdb table keeps only in-frame clones and is missing some. The sample has 90,000 to 120,000 clones, around 89% seen once. Sequencing was carried out using blood. Receptor source: a person between 18 and 69 years old in good health.

This clone appeared once. The genes are TRBV7-8 and TRBJ2-7; D gene unclear. This CDR3 contains 13 residues. Trimming cost V 1 base and J 7 bases, with 11 bases left between them. Germline CDR1 reads SGHVS; CDR2 reads FQNEAQ. The CDR3 nucleotides read TGTGCCAGCAGCTTAGAGGTCGGAAATGAGCAGTACTTC. As protein: CASSLEVGNEQYF. The variable domain in full, completed from reference TRBV7-8 and TRBJ2-7, reads GAGVSQSPRYKVAKRGQDVALRCDPISGHVSLFWYQQALGQGPEFLTYFQNEAQLDKSGLPSDRFFAERPEGSVSTLKIQRTQQEDSAVYLCASSLEVGNEQYFGPGTRLTVT.

Note on this clone: The same CDR3 can be traced to other DNA sequences in this sample. The chain employs TRBV5-1 and TRBJ2-5; 11 bases line up with TRBD2. This CDR3 comprises 14 residues. J lost 2 bases, V lost 7 bases, and 4 bases had no gene match. The germline V gene has CDR1 SGHRS and CDR2 YFSETQ. The CDR3 DNA reads as TGCGCCAGCTCCTTAGCGGGGGGGCAAGAGACCCAGTACTTC. The encoded protein is CASSLAGGQETQYF.

The CDR3 DNA follows: TGTGCCAGCAGCCTCACCGGGACAGGGGGTGAAAAACTGTTTTTT. It is translated as CASSLTGTGGEKLFF. The V gene is TRBV28, the J gene TRBJ1-4, with 11 bases aligning to TRBD1. V lost 6 bases, J lost 7 bases, and 7 bases stayed unmatched. The CDR3 is 15 residues long. Germline-derived CDR1 and CDR2 are MDHEN and SYDVKM.

The chain uses TRBV19 and TRBJ2-1; the D is unclear. Germline loops: CDR1 LNHDA, CDR2 SQIVND (reference sequence). The CDR3 covers 14 residues. V dropped 1 base and J dropped 1 base, with 5 bases sitting between them. CDR3 nucleotide sequence: TGTGCCAGTAGTATAGGTAGTTCCTACAATGAGCAGTTCTTC. This translates into CASSIGSSYNEQFF.

This chain connects TRBV7-8 to TRBJ2-7; D gene uncertain. The CDR3 consists of 14 residues. Trimming removed 3 bases at V and 0 bases at J, with 9 bases between. Looked up from germline, CDR1 is SGHVS and CDR2 is FQNEAQ. CDR3 sequence (DNA): TGTGCCAGCAGCTTCCAGCGCCTCTCCTACGAGCAGTACTTC. Amino acids: CASSFQRLSYEQYF.

This clone appeared once. The chain uses TRBV7-9 and TRBJ1-1; D gene ambiguous. Germline V gene data show CDR1 as SEHNR and CDR2 as FQNEAQ (reference sequence). The CDR3 sequence is 13 residues long. V lost 5 bases, J lost 9 bases, and 16 bases lay in between. CDR3 sequence reads: CASSLSRTVQAFF. CDR3 DNA: TGTGCCAGCAGCCTTAGCCGTACGGTTCAAGCTTTCTTT.

V is TRBV4-2 and J is TRBJ1-6; D remains ambiguous. The V gene's germline CDR1 is LGHNA and CDR2 YNFKEQ. This CDR3 comprises 13 residues. Trimming cost V 5 bases and J 12 bases, with 14 bases left between them. The CDR3 is CASSLEEGRPLHF. The CDR3 region has the DNA TGTGCCAGCAGCTTGGAGGAGGGTAGACCCCTCCACTTT.

V and J are TRBV11-2 and TRBJ2-1; no reliable D call. V lost 1 base and J lost 6, with 7 bases in between. The V gene's germline CDR1 is SGHAT and CDR2 FQNNGV. This CDR3 region has 13 residues. The CDR3 region is CASSLGTGNEQFF. The CDR3 DNA follows: TGTGCCAGCAGCTTAGGAACGGGCAATGAGCAGTTCTTC.

DNA of the CDR3: TGTGCCAGCAGCCGGACGGGTTTCTACGAGCAGTACTTC. Translation: CASSRTGFYEQYF. V is TRBV7-8 and J is TRBJ2-7; no clear D. The germline CDR1 and CDR2 sequences are SGHVS and FQNEAQ. V was trimmed by 5 bases and J by 3 bases, leaving 11 bases between them. This CDR3 is 13 amino acids long.

This chain uses TRBV30 with TRBJ2-3, with 11 bases identical to TRBD2. Germline V lookup: CDR1 GTSNPN, CDR2 SVGIG (reference sequence). V was pared by 1 base and J by 4 bases, with 4 bases of the junction left unmatched. This CDR3 is 15 amino acids long. The CDR3 bases are TGTGCCTGGAGTGCACTAGCGGGGGTGGCAGATACGCAGTATTTT. Translating it yields CAWSALAGVADTQYF.

J is TRBJ2-7 and V is TRBV6-6; the D is unclear. CDR1 is MNHNY and CDR2 is SVGAGI in the germline V gene (reference sequence). V was cut by 2 bases and J by 6 bases, with 8 bases left in between. This CDR3 region has 12 residues. CDR3 nucleotides: TGTGCCAGCAGTTACATGGCTTCCGAGCAGTACTTC. It codes for CASSYMASEQYF.

The chain combines TRBV28 with TRBJ2-2; 9 bases are a match to TRBD1. The CDR3 is 15 residues long. V lost 10 bases, J lost 4 bases, and 10 bases stayed unmatched. The germline V gene has CDR1 MDHEN and CDR2 SYDVKM. The CDR3 bases are TGTGCCACTTTGAAGGGACAGGGAGGCACCGGGGAGCTGTTTTTT. Amino acids: CATLKGQGGTGELFF.

This chain uses TRBV4-1 with TRBJ2-1; the D is unclear. The V gene's germline CDR1 is MGHRA and CDR2 YSYEKL. This CDR3 has 16 amino acids. The V end lost 7 bases, the J end lost 2 bases, and 18 bases lay between the germline ends. CDR3 amino acids: CASTFFFDTTYNEQFF. The DNA for the CDR3 is TGCGCCAGCACCTTTTTTTTCGACACTACCTACAATGAGCAGTTCTTC.

Here the CDR3 reads CASSYRGSGGDSPLHF. The CDR3 DNA reads TGTGCCAGCAGTTACCGCGGGTCGGGTGGCGATTCACCCCTCCACTTT. This rearrangement joins TRBV6-6 to TRBJ1-6; D ambiguous. The germline V gene has CDR1 MNHNY and CDR2 SVGAGI (reference sequence). This CDR3 comprises 16 residues. Trimming pared 2 bases from V and 8 bases from J, leaving 16 bases between.

The gene calls are TRBV13 and TRBJ1-5, with 11 bases identical to TRBD1. The germline V gene encodes CDR1 PRHDT and CDR2 FYEKMQ (reference sequence). The CDR3 totals 14 residues. V gave up 3 bases and J gave up 6 bases; unmatched junction bases: 1. The CDR3 spells CASSLGTGGQPQHF. The CDR3 coding sequence is TGTGCCAGCAGCTTGGGGACAGGGGGTCAGCCCCAGCATTTT.

The DNA of the CDR3 is TGTGCCAGCTCACCACCGTCCGGGACAGGGCAATCACCCCTCCACTTT. Amino acid sequence: CASSPPSGTGQSPLHF. The chain has TRBV18 and TRBJ1-6, with 9 bases matching TRBD1. The CDR3 totals 16 residues. Germline-derived CDR1 and CDR2 are KGHSH and LQKENI. V dropped 0 bases and J dropped 10; count of bases not matched to a gene: 7.

The rearrangement uses TRBV29-1 and TRBJ1-4; no clear D gene. The V gene lost 4 bases and the J gene lost 2 bases, with 8 bases spanning the gap. Germline V gene lookup returns CDR1 SQVTM and CDR2 ANQGSEA. The CDR3 sequence is 13 residues long. Here the CDR3 reads CSVVLGTNEKLFF. The DNA for the CDR3 is TGCAGCGTTGTTTTAGGGACTAATGAAAAACTGTTTTTT.

The chain is built from TRBV10-3 and TRBJ1-4, with a weak D call TRBD1 (5 bases). The germline CDR1 and CDR2 sequences are ENHRY and SYGVKD. The CDR3 totals 13 residues. Trimming took off 10 bases at V and 5 bases at J, with 14 bases between the two ends. CDR3 coding DNA: TGTGCCACCCGTCGGGACGTAAATGAAAAACTGTTTTTT. The encoded protein is CATRRDVNEKLFF.

The chain uses TRBV5-1 and TRBJ2-5; possibly TRBD2 for D (5 bases). The V and J ends lost 3 bases and 4 bases respectively, with 16 bases between them. CDR1 and CDR2 from the germline V gene are SGHRS and YFSETQ. The CDR3 sequence is 15 residues long. CDR3 DNA sequence: TGCGCCAGCAGCTCCTATCTAGCTTCTCTAGAGACCCAGTACTTC. This encodes CASSSYLASLETQYF.

The V call is TRBV19, the J call TRBJ2-1; 12 nucleotides line up with TRBD1. The V gene's germline CDR1 is LNHDA and CDR2 SQIVND (reference sequence). The CDR3 contains 17 residues. The V gene end was trimmed by 3 bases and the J gene end by 9 bases; junction bases not matched to a gene: 12. DNA for the CDR3: TGTGCCAGTAGTATCGGGTGGGGACAGGGGGCACGAACTGAGCAGTTCTTC. Amino acid sequence: CASSIGWGQGARTEQFF.

V usage is TRBV6-5 and J usage is TRBJ1-5, with TRBD1 matching over 8 bases. The CDR3 runs to 13 residues. Germline-derived CDR1 and CDR2 are MNHEY and SVGAGI. V was clipped by 2 bases and J by 7 bases; unmatched bases: 1. This chain's CDR3 is CASSYDRGQPQHF. The CDR3 nucleotides are TGTGCCAGCAGTTACGACAGGGGACAGCCCCAGCATTTT.

The chain has TRBV28 and TRBJ2-1; 11 bases are shared with TRBD2. This CDR3 region has 20 residues. Germline CDR1 reads MDHEN; CDR2 reads SYDVKM. The V and J ends lost 1 base and 1 base, in that order; junction bases with no gene match: 12. In nucleotides, the CDR3 is TGTGCCAGCAGTTTATTAATAGCGGGGGGGCCGAGAGGGTCCTACAATGAGCAGTTCTTC. This translates into CASSLLIAGGPRGSYNEQFF.

V is TRBV19 and J is TRBJ2-3; D is perhaps TRBD1 (6 bases). V was clipped by 3 bases and J by 3 bases, with 10 bases between them. The CDR3 sequence is 14 residues long. CDR1 is LNHDA and CDR2 is SQIVND in the germline V gene (reference sequence). The CDR3 bases are TGTGCCAGTAGTATCAGGACAGAAACAGATACGCAGTATTTT. Translated: CASSIRTETDTQYF.

The chain uses TRBV11-2 and TRBJ2-3, with 8 bases aligning to TRBD1. Germline loops: CDR1 SGHAT, CDR2 FQNNGV. V was pared by 4 bases and J by 9 bases, with 12 bases of the junction left unmatched. CDR3 length: 15 residues. CDR3 sequence: CASSSSGGAFGTQYF. In DNA, the CDR3 is TGTGCCAGCAGCTCTTCAGGGGGCGCATTTGGAACGCAGTATTTT. The whole variable domain, filled in from reference TRBV11-2 and TRBJ2-3, reads EAGVAQSPRYKIIEKRQSVAFWCNPISGHATLYWYQQILGQGPKLLIQFQNNGVVDDSQLPKDRFSAERLKGVDSTLKIQPAKLEDSAVYLCASSSSGGAFGTQYFGPGTRLTVL.

This chain links TRBV28 with TRBJ1-5, with D possibly being TRBD1 (5 bases). In germline, CDR1 is MDHEN, CDR2 SYDVKM. The CDR3 consists of 16 residues. The V end was cut by 4 bases, the J end by 3 bases, with 16 bases between. CDR3 DNA sequence: TGTGCCAGCAGTTCAAACCGACAGTTACCCAATCAGCCCCAGCATTTT. Protein sequence: CASSSNRQLPNQPQHF.

In this sample, this clone turned up once. The rearrangement links TRBV10-1 to TRBJ2-3, with D perhaps assigned TRBD1 or TRBD2 (5 bases each). CDR1 is WNHNN, CDR2 SYGVQD, per germline (reference sequence). Between the trimmed V and J ends, which lost 6 bases and 0 bases, there was a span of 10 bases. CDR3 length: 14 amino acids. CDR3 in DNA: TGCGCCAGCAGGGGGGACGGTAGCACAGATACGCAGTATTTT. Protein sequence: CASRGDGSTDTQYF.

This chain uses TRBV6-5 with TRBJ1-5; D uncertain. Looked up from germline, CDR1 is MNHEY and CDR2 is SVGAGI. Trimming shortened V by 5 bases and J by 0 bases, and 5 bases separated the two germline ends. This CDR3 comprises 13 residues. CDR3 sequence (DNA): TGTGCCAGCAGTCAGAATAGCAATCAGCCCCAGCATTTT. This sequence encodes CASSQNSNQPQHF.

The chain uses TRBV12-5 and TRBJ2-5; 7 nucleotides match TRBD2. J lost 1 base, V lost 1 base, and 6 bases had no gene match. The length of the CDR3 is 16 residues. Germline loops: CDR1 LGHNT, CDR2 FRNRAP. CDR3 in amino acids: CASGLGFGGFQETQYF. The CDR3 coding sequence is TGTGCTAGTGGTTTGGGATTCGGGGGGTTCCAAGAGACCCAGTACTTC.